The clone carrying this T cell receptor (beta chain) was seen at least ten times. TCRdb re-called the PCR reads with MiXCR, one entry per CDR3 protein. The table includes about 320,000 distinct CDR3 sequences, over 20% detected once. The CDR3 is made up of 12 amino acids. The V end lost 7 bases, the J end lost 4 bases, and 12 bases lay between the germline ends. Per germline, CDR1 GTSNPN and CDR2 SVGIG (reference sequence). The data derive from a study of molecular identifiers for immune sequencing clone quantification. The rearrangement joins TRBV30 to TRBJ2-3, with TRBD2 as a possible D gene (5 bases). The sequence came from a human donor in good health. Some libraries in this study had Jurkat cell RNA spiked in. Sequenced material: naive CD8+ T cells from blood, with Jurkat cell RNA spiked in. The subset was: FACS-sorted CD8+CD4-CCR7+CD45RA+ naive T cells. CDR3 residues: CASEGPADTQYF. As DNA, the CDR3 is TGTGCCTCAGAGGGCCCTGCAGATACGCAGTATTTT. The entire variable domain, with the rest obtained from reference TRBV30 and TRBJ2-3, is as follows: SQTIHQWPATLVQPVGSPLSLECTVEGTSNPNLYWYRQAAGRGLQLLFYSVGIGQISSEVPQNLSASRPQDRQFILSSKKLLLSDSGFYLCASEGPADTQYFGPGTRLTVL.